Following are 6 T cell receptor beta chains from one sample sequenced in a study of Graves' ophthalmopathy and Graves' hyperthyroidism. The sequenced template was RNA, covering the TCR beta CDR3 region. The workflow started with a first-round RT-PCR run with HTBI primers and then moved on to a second-round multiplex PCR. MiXCR was run by TCRdb on the multiplex PCR reads, yielding one entry per CDR3 protein. This table has roughly 610,000 distinct CDR3 sequences, about 20% appearing once. Sequencing used peripheral blood. Receptor source: a woman aged 18 to 35 with stable Graves' hyperthyroidism. Some clones in this sample may be carry-over from other donors' samples.

Of note for this clonotype: It may be a read error: a sequence one base away is much more abundant. The chain has TRBV6-1 and TRBJ1-2; TRBD1 is a possible D gene (6 bases). CDR3 length equals 14 residues. CDR1 is MNHNS, CDR2 SASEGT, per germline. The CDR3 reads CVSTRDTANYGYTF. CDR3 DNA sequence: TGTGTCAGCACCCGGGACACAGCTAACTATGGCTACACCTTC.

This clonotype has at least ten counts. The rearrangement uses TRBV30 and TRBJ1-1, with D tentatively TRBD1 (5 bases). The germline V and J ends were trimmed by 1 base and 8 bases, with 11 bases remaining between them. The germline V gene has CDR1 GTSNPN and CDR2 SVGIG (reference sequence). This CDR3 region has 12 residues. CDR3 in amino acids: CAWSEYPGEAFF. As DNA, the CDR3 is TGTGCCTGGAGTGAGTACCCAGGGGAAGCTTTCTTT.

This clonotype has ten or more counts. The chain combines TRBV5-1 with TRBJ2-7; D possibly corresponds to TRBD2 (5 bases). V lost 1 base to trimming and J lost 0 bases, with 11 bases between them. The CDR3 totals 15 residues. Germline V gives CDR1 SGHRS, CDR2 YFSETQ. The CDR3, as DNA: TGCGCCAGCAGCTTGAGGGAGTGGAGCTCCTACGAGCAGTACTTC. Amino acid sequence: CASSLREWSSYEQYF.

Only a few counts were recorded for this clonotype. The rearrangement uses TRBV11-2 and TRBJ2-5; TRBD2 agrees at 12 bases. The V gene's germline CDR1 is SGHAT and CDR2 FQNNGV. The CDR3 length is 17 residues. V shed 0 bases and J 4 bases; nucleotides not matched to a gene: 6. The CDR3 DNA follows: TGTGCCAGCAGCTTAGACCCTAGCGGGGGGGCCACAGAGACCCAGTACTTC. As protein: CASSLDPSGGATETQYF.

This clonotype was counted at least ten times. The DNA for the CDR3 is TGTGCCAGCAAGCAGGACTTTTGGGAGCAGTACTTC. It translates to CASKQDFWEQYF. The rearrangement links TRBV6-5 to TRBJ2-7; possible D gene TRBD2, 5 bases. CDR3 length: 12 amino acids. Germline assignment: CDR1 MNHEY and CDR2 SVGAGI. V lost 7 bases and J lost 7, with 14 bases in between.

This clonotype appeared many times. The rearrangement uses TRBV6-2 or TRBV6-3 and TRBJ1-2; possibly TRBD1 for D (5 bases). Deletions cut 2 bases from V and 6 bases from J, with 10 bases between. CDR1 and CDR2 (germline): MNHEY, SVGEGT. The CDR3 covers 13 residues. CDR3 sequence reads: CASSYGGIDGYTF. As DNA, the CDR3 is TGTGCCAGCAGTTACGGGGGAATCGATGGCTACACCTTC.